One sample yielded the 20 T cell receptor beta chains listed below, sequenced in a study of cytomegalovirus exposure and HLA in healthy donors. PCR was performed using 60 Vbeta and 13 Jbeta primers. TCRdb's copy holds only in-frame clones and misses some; the assay was immunoSEQ multiplex PCR. The sample has fewer than 200,000 clones, under 80% seen once. The sample was PBMCs. These receptors originate from a man aged 35 to 55 in good health and CMV-seronegative.

The chain couples TRBV19 to TRBJ1-1; D not certain. There are 14 residues in the CDR3. Germline CDR1 LNHDA, CDR2 SQIVND (reference sequence). V lost 4 bases, J lost 2 bases, and 11 bases lay in between. The CDR3 DNA reads as TGTGCCAGTAGTACTTCGGGGAGAAACACTGAAGCTTTCTTT. This codes for CASSTSGRNTEAFF.

This chain joins TRBV15 and TRBJ1-4; D might be TRBD1 (6 bases). V was pared by 0 bases and J by 8 bases, with 16 bases between. The germline gives CDR1 LNHNV, CDR2 YYDKDF (reference sequence). This CDR3 has 16 residues. CDR3 loop: CATSRDQGGGGEKLFF. The DNA for the CDR3 is TGTGCCACCAGCAGAGATCAAGGGGGAGGGGGGGAAAAACTGTTTTTT.

The rearrangement links TRBV7-2 to TRBJ2-1; a possible D gene is TRBD1 (6 bases). CDR1 and CDR2 (germline): SGHTA, FQGNSA. The CDR3 has 15 residues. Trimming took 3 bases from V and 1 from J, leaving 10 bases between them. This CDR3 reads CASSFHRDSYNEQFF. The CDR3 DNA reads TGTGCCAGCAGCTTTCACAGGGATTCCTACAATGAGCAGTTCTTC.

The chain has TRBV21-1 and TRBJ2-7; the table gives TRBD2 as D, unverified against the DNA. TRBV21-1 is classified as a pseudogene. The CDR3 has 12 residues. CDR3 sequence reads: CASSSTSYEQYF. In nucleotides, the CDR3 is TGTGCCAGCAGCTCAACGAGCTACGAGCAGTACTTC.

V is TRBV6-5 and J is TRBJ1-6, with D maybe TRBD1 (6 bases). CDR1 and CDR2 (germline): MNHEY, SVGAGI. The CDR3 is 16 residues long. Trimming took 2 bases from V and 9 from J, leaving 17 bases between them. CDR3 residues: CASSYLQGQGFSPLHF. The DNA of the CDR3 is TGTGCCAGCAGTTACCTTCAGGGGCAGGGTTTTTCACCCCTCCACTTT.

As DNA, the CDR3 is TGTGCCAGTAGTACAACAGTCGGCTATGGCTACACCTTC. It translates to CASSTTVGYGYTF. The rearrangement joins TRBV19 to TRBJ1-2; D gene ambiguous. Germline values: CDR1 LNHDA, CDR2 SQIVND (reference sequence). The length of the CDR3 is 13 residues. Trimming shortened V by 4 bases and J by 4 bases, and 10 bases separated the two germline ends.

The V gene is TRBV7-2, the J gene TRBJ2-2; possibly TRBD1 for D (8 bases). The CDR3 runs to 18 residues. CDR1 and CDR2 from the germline V gene are SGHTA and FQGNSA. Trimming left V 5 bases short and J 5 bases short, with 24 bases between. Here the CDR3 reads CASSLEGGGQGATGELFF. In DNA, the CDR3 is TGTGCCAGCAGCCTGGAGGGGGGGGGTCAGGGGGCTACCGGGGAGCTGTTTTTT. Full variable domain (remainder filled in from reference TRBV7-2 and TRBJ2-2): GAGVSQSPSNKVTEKGKDVELRCDPISGHTALYWYRQSLGQGLEFLIYFQGNSAPDKSGLPSDRFSAERTGGSVSTLTIQRTQQEDSAVYLCASSLEGGGQGATGELFFGEGSRLTVL.

The CDR3 region has the DNA TGTGCCAGCTCCCTTCGAGAGGAGGGAGGGATCACTGAAGCTTTCTTT. It is translated as CASSLREEGGITEAFF. The chain employs TRBV18 and TRBJ1-1; D uncertain. CDR1 KGHSH and CDR2 LQKENI come from the germline V gene. With 6 bases removed from V and 4 bases from J, the gap between germline ends came to 21 bases. This CDR3 has 16 residues. The full variable domain, its missing parts supplied by reference TRBV18 and TRBJ1-1, is NAGVMQNPRHLVRRRGQEARLRCSPMKGHSHVYWYRQLPEEGLKFMVYLQKENIIDESGMPKERFSAEFPKEGPSILRIQQVVRGDSAAYFCASSLREEGGITEAFFGQGTRLTVV.

This sequence joins TRBV5-4 and TRBJ2-2; unclear D gene. This CDR3 is built from 13 residues. Germline-derived CDR1 and CDR2 are SGHNT and YYREEE (reference sequence). V lost 0 bases, J lost 7 bases, and 7 bases lay in between. CDR3 nucleotide sequence: TGTGCCAGCAGCTTGGTAGAGATCGGGGAGCTGTTTTTT. Protein product: CASSLVEIGELFF.

Only a few counts were recorded for this clone. This rearrangement joins TRBV5-1 to TRBJ1-2; D is possibly TRBD1 (5 bases). The germline V gene encodes CDR1 SGHRS and CDR2 YFSETQ. CDR3 size: 14 residues. V lost 0 bases and J lost 4, with 10 bases in between. CDR3 in DNA: TGCGCCAGCAGCTTGGAGGGGCCCCTCTATGGCTACACCTTC. Residues: CASSLEGPLYGYTF.

The chain combines TRBV7-9 with TRBJ1-6; D is possibly TRBD1 (5 bases). In germline, CDR1 is SEHNR, CDR2 FQNEAQ (reference sequence). The CDR3 loop spans 15 amino acids. Trimming removed 6 bases at V and 7 bases at J, with 16 bases between. The CDR3 DNA sequence: TGTGCCAGCAGGTACCAGGGCAGGACAAATTCACCCCTCCACTTT. Its translation is CASRYQGRTNSPLHF. The whole variable domain, filled in from reference TRBV7-9 and TRBJ1-6, reads DTGVSQNPRHKITKRGQNVTFRCDPISEHNRLYWYRQTLGQGPEFLTYFQNEAQLEKSRLLSDRFSAERPKGSFSTLEIQRTEQGDSAMYLCASRYQGRTNSPLHFGNGTRLTVT.

The chain carries TRBV18 and TRBJ2-7; 11 bases are shared with TRBD1. The germline CDR1 and CDR2 sequences are KGHSH and LQKENI. The ends lost 3 bases at V and 4 bases at J; junction bases unmatched: 5. This CDR3 has 15 residues. The DNA for the CDR3 is TGTGCCAGCTCACCGACCGGGACAGGGGGATACGAGCAGTACTTC. It yields the protein CASSPTGTGGYEQYF.

The chain links TRBV5-6 to TRBJ1-5, with a tentative D call TRBD1 (6 bases). Looked up from germline, CDR1 is SGHDT and CDR2 is YYEEEE. V was clipped by 2 bases and J by 4 bases, with 13 bases between them. The CDR3 consists of 15 residues. CDR3 loop: CASSLQGSWNQPQHF. CDR3 nucleotides: TGTGCCAGCAGCTTACAGGGTTCTTGGAATCAGCCCCAGCATTTT.

This sequence joins TRBV6-6 and TRBJ1-4, with D possibly matching TRBD1 (6 bases). The CDR3 loop spans 15 amino acids. Germline V gives CDR1 MNHNY, CDR2 SVGAGI (reference sequence). V lost 7 bases to trimming and J lost 8 bases, with 20 bases between them. The CDR3 here is CASNDLEGGDEKLFF. As DNA, the CDR3 is TGTGCCAGCAACGACCTCGAAGGGGGGGACGAAAAACTGTTTTTT.

The V and J genes are TRBV7-3 and TRBJ2-3; 9 nucleotides agree with TRBD2. The CDR3 has 14 amino acids. CDR1 SGHTA and CDR2 FQGTGA come from the germline V gene. V gave up 5 bases and J gave up 6 bases; unmatched junction bases: 6. The CDR3 is CASSTSGLKDTQYF. CDR3 DNA sequence: TGTGCCAGCAGCACTAGCGGGTTGAAGGATACGCAGTATTTT.

The rearrangement joins TRBV19 to TRBJ1-2; weak D call: TRBD1 (6 bases). Germline V gene lookup returns CDR1 LNHDA and CDR2 SQIVND (reference sequence). This CDR3 is built from 12 residues. The germline V and J ends were trimmed by 7 bases and 4 bases, with 10 bases remaining between them. CDR3 nucleotides: TGTGCCAGTACCCGGGACACCTATGGCTACACCTTC. This encodes CASTRDTYGYTF.

This clone was observed once. This chain connects TRBV5-1 to TRBJ1-2, with TRBD1 identical over 12 bases. This CDR3 is built from 14 residues. J lost 7 bases, V lost 3 bases, and 4 bases had no gene match. Germline V gene lookup returns CDR1 SGHRS and CDR2 YFSETQ. The CDR3 spells CASSWDRGPLGYTF. Here the CDR3 DNA reads TGCGCCAGCAGCTGGGACAGGGGGCCTCTTGGCTACACCTTC.

The V gene is TRBV27, the J gene TRBJ2-3; 9 nucleotides match TRBD2. The CDR3 loop spans 17 amino acids. J lost 2 bases, V lost 1 base, and 7 bases had no gene match. Per the germline V gene, CDR1 is MNHEY and CDR2 is SMNVEV (reference sequence). The DNA of the CDR3 is TGTGCCAGCAGTTTATATGGGATAGCGGGGGACACAGATACGCAGTATTTT. Residues: CASSLYGIAGDTDTQYF.

The chain combines TRBV9 with TRBJ1-2; D might be TRBD1 (6 bases). From germline, CDR1 is SGDLS and CDR2 YYNGEE. The ends were cut back, 3 bases at V and 4 bases at J, with 16 bases in the middle. The CDR3 loop spans 15 amino acids. CDR3 sequence (DNA): TGTGCCAGCAGCGCTTCAAGGGACAACATCTATGGCTACACCTTC. Translation gives CASSASRDNIYGYTF. The variable domain in full, with the rest retrieved from reference TRBV9 and TRBJ1-2, is DSGVTQTPKHLITATGQRVTLRCSPRSGDLSVYWYQQSLDQGLQFLIQYYNGEERAKGNILERFSAQQFPDLHSELNLSSLELGDSALYFCASSASRDNIYGYTFGSGTRLTVV.

The chain links TRBV2 to TRBJ2-3, with 9 bases fitting TRBD1. V trimming: 4 bases; J trimming: 5 bases; junction bases outside the gene matches: 7. Germline lookup yields CDR1 SNHLY and CDR2 FYNNEI. The CDR3 is 15 residues long. The DNA of the CDR3 is TGTGCCAGCAGTGCCCACAGGGGGCAGCAAGATACGCAGTATTTT. Protein product: CASSAHRGQQDTQYF.